Below, 28 T cell receptor beta chains from the same sample are listed, as sequenced in a study of tissue T cells after allogeneic stem cell transplantation. Clones were read by immunoSEQ multiplex PCR, and TCRdb kept only the in-frame ones, dropping some. Here the sample spans 1,500 to 2,000 clones, around half being singletons. As to time point: mouse harvest day 14 after allogeneic transplant. The graft held 10^6 splenic CD5+ T cells and 10^7 T-cell-depleted bone marrow cells. Material: blood. These receptors were obtained from a female BALB/c mouse given C57BL/6 T cells with graft-versus-host disease after an allogeneic hematopoietic cell transplant.

By sample fraction, this clone is medium-sized (0.01 to 0.1%). The germline and genes are mouse ones. The sequenced fragment ends 1 residue before the CDR3 boundary, so the rest is inferred from the germline J gene. The gene calls are TRBV12-1 and TRBJ2-1; TRBD2 matches at 11 bases. Germline values: CDR1 SGHSN, CDR2 HYEKVE. The CDR3 is 14 residues long. V trimming: 3 bases; J trimming: 4 bases; junction bases outside the gene matches: 1. The part of the CDR3 DNA that was read is TGTGCCAGCTCTTGGGACTGGGGGTATGCTGAGCAGTTC. Its protein product is CASSWDWGYAEQF. The whole CDR3 protein reads CASSWDWGYAEQFF.

By share of the sample, this clone is large (0.1 to 1%). Each gene name is a mouse one. Coverage ceases 1 residue before the CDR3 finishes, and the germline J gene fills in the end. The chain employs TRBV12-1 and TRBJ2-7; 11 positions match TRBD2. This CDR3 is built from 15 residues. The junction had 2 bases not matched to a gene; V was cut back by 1 base and J by 1 base. From germline, CDR1 is SGHSN and CDR2 HYEKVE. The CDR3 DNA, read in part, is TGTGCCAGCTCTCTGGGGACTGGGGGATCCTATGAACAGTAC. Its protein product is CASSLGTGGSYEQY. The entire CDR3 is CASSLGTGGSYEQYF. The complete variable domain, with remaining parts taken from reference TRBV12-1 and TRBJ2-7, reads DSGVVQSPRHIIKEKGGRSVLTCIPISGHSNVVWYQQTLGKELKFLIQHYEKVERDKGFLPSRFSVQQFDDYHSEMNMSALELEDSAMYFCASSLGTGGSYEQYFGPGTRLTVL.

By frequency in the sample, this clone is large (0.1 to 1%). Mouse germline and gene names are used. From the germline J gene comes the end of the CDR3, since the read stops 1 residue before it. V and J are TRBV13-1 and TRBJ1-2; 8 nucleotides agree with TRBD1. Per germline, CDR1 NSHNY and CDR2 SYGAGN. The CDR3 covers 14 residues. V shed 4 bases, J shed 1 base, and the junction held 3 bases outside the gene matches. The CDR3 DNA, read in part, is TGTGCCAGCAGTCAGGGGGCTGGAAACTCCGACTACACC. Translating it yields CASSQGAGNSDYT. The entire CDR3 is CASSQGAGNSDYTF.

Details on this clone: Mouse germline and gene names are used. The DNA ends 1 residue before the CDR3 does, and the rest of the CDR3 is filled in from the germline J gene. The J gene is TRBJ2-4, the V gene TRBV3, with 8 bases lining up with TRBD1. V trimming: 5 bases; J trimming: 7 bases; junction bases outside the gene matches: 8. CDR3 size: 14 residues. Germline V gene data show CDR1 as SNHLY and CDR2 as FYNGKV (reference sequence). The CDR3 loop reads CASSLTGARDTLYF. The part of the CDR3 DNA that was read is TGTGCCAGCAGCCTGACAGGGGCGAGAGACACCTTGTAC.

In regard to this clone: Gene names denote mouse genes. The read ends 1 residue early relative to the CDR3; the germline J gene fills the gap. The chain employs TRBV13-1 and TRBJ2-7; TRBD1 matches at 10 bases. CDR1 and CDR2 from the germline V gene are NSHNY and SYGAGN. The CDR3 is 12 residues long. The V and J ends lost 10 bases and 3 bases, in that order; junction bases with no gene match: 4. The CDR3 spells CAARDRGYEQYF. The sequenced part of the CDR3 DNA is TGTGCCGCCCGGGACAGGGGCTATGAACAGTAC.

About this clone itself: The listed genes are named as in mouse. The missing CDR3 end, 1 residue past where the read stops, is filled in from the germline J gene. This sequence joins TRBV26 and TRBJ2-1; 7 nucleotides line up with TRBD2. The J segment lost 5 bases and the V segment lost 0 bases, leaving 4 bases of the junction unmatched. Per the germline V gene, CDR1 is KGHPV and CDR2 is FQNQEV (reference sequence). The length of the CDR3 is 15 residues. The sequenced CDR3 bases are TGTGCCAGCAGTCTGTCGAACGGGGGGGATGCTGAGCAGTTC. As protein: CASSLSNGGDAEQF. The full CDR3 is CASSLSNGGDAEQFF.

This clone has only a few counts. Each gene name is a mouse one. Read data end 1 residue before the CDR3 end; the end is taken from the germline J gene. The gene calls are TRBV12-1 and TRBJ2-1, with 8 positions matching TRBD2. There are 15 residues in the CDR3. In germline, CDR1 is SGHSN, CDR2 HYEKVE. Unmatched junction bases numbered 6, after V lost 1 base and J lost 5 bases. The sequenced part of the CDR3 DNA is TGTGCCAGCTCTCTTGACTGGGGCCCTGATGCTGAGCAGTTC. This encodes CASSLDWGPDAEQF. The entire CDR3 reads CASSLDWGPDAEQFF.

A note on this clone: Gene names and germline match the mouse. The read ends 1 residue before the CDR3 terminus; that terminus is restored from the germline J gene. This chain joins TRBV14 and TRBJ1-1; 12 bases align to TRBD1. The trim removed 5 bases at V and 6 bases at J, leaving 5 bases unmatched. The CDR3 is 14 residues long. Germline loops: CDR1 SGHDT, CDR2 FRDEAV. CDR3 bases read: TGTGCCAGCAGCTCCGGGACAGGGGGCTCAGAAGTCTTC. Protein product: CASSSGTGGSEVF. The CDR3 reads in full as CASSSGTGGSEVFF. Full variable domain (outside the CDR3, taken from reference TRBV14 and TRBJ1-1): EAGVTQSPRYAVLQEGQAVSFWCDPISGHDTLYWYQQPRDQGPQLLVYFRDEAVIDNSQLPSDRFSAVRPKGTNSTLKIQSAKQGDTATYLCASSSGTGGSEVFFGKGTRLTVV.

Turning to this clone: Gene names are the mouse ones. CDR3 bases read: TGCTCCAGCAGTCAGGACAGAAACACAGAAGTCTTC. It specifies CSSSQDRNTEVF. The CDR3 as a whole reads CSSSQDRNTEVFF. The chain links TRBV23 to TRBJ1-1; the table's D call of TRBD1 was not tested on the DNA. The CDR3 is cut off 1 residue early in the read; its end comes from the germline J gene. Per germline, CDR1 KGHTA and CDR2 FQNQQP. The CDR3 loop spans 13 amino acids.

Remarks on this clone: The listed genes are named as in mouse. The read finishes 1 residue shy of the CDR3 end, and the germline J gene is used to complete it. The chain couples TRBV26 to TRBJ2-4; unclear D gene. The V end lost 2 bases, the J end lost 0 bases, and 3 bases lay between the germline ends. The CDR3 spans 13 residues. Germline values: CDR1 KGHPV, CDR2 FQNQEV (reference sequence). Partial CDR3 DNA: TGTGCCAGCAGTCTGCAGAGTCAAAACACCTTGTAC. Amino acid sequence: CASSLQSQNTLY. In full, the CDR3 is CASSLQSQNTLYF.

Note on this clone: A far larger clone is just one base off, so this is likely a read error. The genes and germline here are from mouse. The observed sequence ends 1 residue before the CDR3 terminus, with the missing tail filled in from the germline J gene. Other DNA sequences in the sample encode the same CDR3. V and J are TRBV29 and TRBJ2-7, with D perhaps matching TRBD1 or TRBD2 (5 bases each). The CDR3 sequence is 11 residues long. The V end lost 8 bases, the J end lost 7 bases, and 12 bases lay between the germline ends. Germline CDR1 and CDR2: MSHET and SYDVDS. The part of the CDR3 DNA that was read is TGTGCTAGCGGGACCGGGAACGAACAGTAC. Translating gives CASGTGNEQY. From start to end, the CDR3 is CASGTGNEQYF. The variable domain in full, completed from reference TRBV29 and TRBJ2-7, reads DMKVTQMPRYLIKRMGENVLLECGQDMSHETMYWYRQDPGLGLQLIYISYDVDSNSEGDIPKGYRVSRKKREHFSLILDSAKTNQTSVYFCASGTGNEQYFGPGTRLTVL.

This clone was seen a few times. The gene names here belong to mouse. The read finishes 1 residue shy of the CDR3 end, and the germline J gene is used to complete it. The chain is built from TRBV3 and TRBJ1-4; D gene ambiguous. The germline V and J ends were trimmed by 0 bases and 0 bases, with 5 bases remaining between them. Germline V gene sequence: CDR1 SNHLY, CDR2 FYNGKV (reference sequence). This CDR3 has 15 residues. Here the CDR3 reads CASSLAHFSNERLFF. The sequenced CDR3 bases are TGTGCCAGCAGCTTAGCGCATTTTTCCAACGAAAGATTATTT.

Notes on this clone: Mouse names are used for the genes. Read sequence stops 1 residue before the CDR3 end, and the germline J gene provides the missing end. The chain recombines TRBV13-2 with TRBJ2-3, with 13 bases fitting TRBD2. The CDR3 runs 17 residues. Germline CDR1 is NNHNN and CDR2 is SYGAGS (reference sequence). J gave up 1 base and V 3 bases, and 5 bases lay outside the gene matches. The CDR3 loop is CASGGTGGALGAETLYF. The covered CDR3 bases are TGTGCCAGCGGTGGGACTGGGGGGGCGCTCGGTGCAGAAACGCTGTAT.

This clone was observed once. Gene names and germline refer to mouse. The read is 1 residue too short to cover the CDR3 end, so that end is filled in from the germline J gene. The chain is built from TRBV26 and TRBJ1-1; D remains ambiguous. This CDR3 has 13 residues. Germline CDR1 is KGHPV and CDR2 is FQNQEV (reference sequence). Trimming shortened V by 4 bases and J by 0 bases, and 6 bases separated the two germline ends. The CDR3 region is CASSRQTNTEVFF. The part of the CDR3 DNA that was read is TGTGCCAGCAGTCGTCAGACAAACACAGAAGTCTTC.

There are a few counts of this clone. Gene names and germline match the mouse. The read terminates 1 residue before the CDR3 end, so the remaining end is supplied by the germline J gene. The chain joins TRBV14 to TRBJ2-4, with D possibly called TRBD1 or TRBD2 (5 bases each). This CDR3 comprises 13 residues. With 4 bases removed from V and 5 bases from J, the gap between germline ends came to 11 bases. The V gene's germline CDR1 is SGHDT and CDR2 FRDEAV. The sequenced part of the CDR3 DNA is TGTGCCAGCAGTCCGGGACCCTCAAACACCTTGTAC. As protein: CASSPGPSNTLY. The entire CDR3 reads CASSPGPSNTLYF.

Concerning this clone itself: The listed genes are named as in mouse. The read is 1 residue too short to cover the CDR3 end, so that end is filled in from the germline J gene. The J gene is TRBJ2-7, the V gene TRBV5; 8 bases fit TRBD2. The CDR3 is 13 residues long. J lost 5 bases, V lost 0 bases, and 0 bases had no gene match. From germline, CDR1 is LGHNA and CDR2 YNLKQL (reference sequence). This CDR3 reads CASSQDWGDEQYF. The sequenced part of the CDR3 DNA is TGTGCCAGCAGCCAAGACTGGGGGGATGAACAGTAC.

For this clone: Gene names and germline match the mouse. The sequenced CDR3 bases are TGCTCCAGCAGTCGCAGGGGGCGAGACACCCAGTAC. This encodes CSSSRRGRDTQY. The full CDR3 sequence reads CSSSRRGRDTQYF. The chain employs TRBV23 and TRBJ2-5; the table calls TRBD1, which could not be checked here. The sequenced fragment ends 1 residue before the CDR3 boundary, so the rest is inferred from the germline J gene. Germline loops: CDR1 KGHTA, CDR2 FQNQQP. This CDR3 spans 13 amino acids.

This clone showed up just a few times. The germline and genes are mouse ones. Coverage ceases 1 residue before the CDR3 finishes, and the germline J gene fills in the end. This sequence joins TRBV15 and TRBJ2-7; 8 nucleotides match TRBD1. V was clipped by 6 bases and J by 7 bases; unmatched bases: 5. The CDR3 runs 12 residues. Germline lookup yields CDR1 SGHND and CDR2 FRSKSL. CDR3 DNA, as far as it was read: TGTGCCAGCAGCCCAGGGGGCGGAGAACAGTAC. Its protein is CASSPGGGEQY. The whole CDR3 sequence reads CASSPGGGEQYF.

Remarks on this clone: Mouse gene names apply. The CDR3 goes on 1 residue after the read ends, and that part is filled in from the germline J gene. V is TRBV13-1 and J is TRBJ1-4; no reliable D call. Trimming cost V 1 base and J 4 bases, with 5 bases left between them. Germline V lookup: CDR1 NSHNY, CDR2 SYGAGN. This CDR3 has 13 residues. Here the CDR3 reads CASSDRNNERLFF. CDR3 DNA (partial): TGTGCCAGCAGTGATCGCAACAACGAAAGATTATTT.

Remarks on this clone: Gene names refer to mouse genes. The CDR3 sequence is CSSSPRHYEQYF. Partial CDR3 DNA: TGCTCCAGCAGTCCTCGACATTATGAACAGTAC. The rearrangement joins TRBV23 to TRBJ2-7; TRBD1, as called in the table, went unchecked against the DNA. The read gets to within 1 residue of the CDR3 end, and the germline J gene fills in the rest. The CDR3 has 12 amino acids. Germline V gene sequence: CDR1 KGHTA, CDR2 FQNQQP.

To note about this clone: Each gene name is a mouse one. This CDR3 is CASTDRDEQYF. The covered CDR3 bases are TGTGCCAGCACGGACAGGGATGAACAGTAC. V is TRBV26 and J is TRBJ2-7; 8 positions agree with TRBD1. The CDR3 end lies 1 residue beyond the end of the read and is filled in from the germline J gene. The CDR3 consists of 11 residues. V was clipped by 7 bases and J by 5 bases; unmatched bases: 1. The germline V gene has CDR1 KGHPV and CDR2 FQNQEV (reference sequence).

This clone rates as large. Gene labels here are mouse ones. Read data end 1 residue before the CDR3 end; the end is taken from the germline J gene. This chain connects TRBV19 to TRBJ2-1; a possible D gene is TRBD1 (6 bases). The germline gives CDR1 FNHDT, CDR2 SITEND (reference sequence). Trimming cost V 2 bases and J 6 bases, with 9 bases left between them. The CDR3 loop spans 13 amino acids. The sequenced part of the CDR3 DNA is TGTGCCAGCAGTATCGGCAGGGGTGCTGAGCAGTTC. Translating it yields CASSIGRGAEQF. In full, the CDR3 reads CASSIGRGAEQFF.

Remarks on this clone: The genes and germline here are from mouse. The read ends 1 residue before the CDR3 terminus; that terminus is restored from the germline J gene. V and J are TRBV14 and TRBJ2-1, with a weak D call TRBD2 (6 bases). The CDR3 runs 14 residues. Trimming pared 3 bases from V and 3 bases from J, leaving 10 bases between. Germline-derived CDR1 and CDR2 are SGHDT and FRDEAV. The CDR3 sequence is CASSWGEGYAEQFF. The covered CDR3 bases are TGTGCCAGCAGTTGGGGGGAGGGCTATGCTGAGCAGTTC.

Of note for this clone: Mouse gene names and germline throughout. The read falls 1 residue short of the CDR3 end, and the missing part is taken from the germline J gene. The V call is TRBV4, the J call TRBJ2-7; 11 bases are a match to TRBD2. The junction had 4 bases not matched to a gene; V was cut back by 5 bases and J by 4 bases. Per germline, CDR1 LGHDT and CDR2 YNNKQL (reference sequence). The CDR3 consists of 14 residues. The CDR3 protein is CASSPRDWGYEQYF. The sequenced part of the CDR3 DNA is TGTGCCAGCAGCCCTCGGGACTGGGGGTATGAACAGTAC.

As concerns this clone: Germline and genes here are mouse. The sequenced fragment ends 1 residue before the CDR3 boundary, so the rest is inferred from the germline J gene. The rearrangement joins TRBV20 to TRBJ2-3; D is uncertain. The CDR3 sequence is 11 residues long. V lost 0 bases and J lost 3, with 1 base in between. Germline V gene lookup returns CDR1 GFQATS and CDR2 STVNSAI. The CDR3 sequence is CGAREAETLYF. The DNA read from the CDR3 is TGTGGTGCTAGGGAAGCAGAAACGCTGTAT. Full variable domain (outside the CDR3, taken from reference TRBV20 and TRBJ2-3): GALVYQYPRRTICKSGTSMRMECQAVGFQATSVAWYRQSPQKTFELIALSTVNSAIKYEQNFTQEKFPISHPNLSFSSMTVLNAYLEDRGLYLCGAREAETLYFGSGTRLTVL.

By share, this clone counts as large. The germline and genes are mouse ones. The CDR3 end falls 1 residue outside the read, so it is completed with the germline J gene. The chain employs TRBV31 and TRBJ2-4; 10 nucleotides agree with TRBD2. Germline CDR1 GKSSPN, CDR2 SITVG. Losses at the gene ends were 1 base for V and 0 bases for J; bases not matched to a gene: 4. There are 16 residues in the CDR3. CDR3 in amino acids: CAWSPGLGTSQNTLYF. The CDR3 DNA, read in part, is TGTGCCTGGAGTCCGGGACTGGGGACTAGTCAAAACACCTTGTAC.

This clone was seen a few times. Gene labels here are mouse ones. The read is 1 residue too short to cover the CDR3 end, so that end is filled in from the germline J gene. J is TRBJ2-7 and V is TRBV20; TRBD2 agrees at 7 bases. Germline V CDR1 and CDR2: GFQATS, STVNSAI. CDR3 length: 14 residues. Trimming at V came to 0 bases and at J to 0 bases, leaving 2 bases not matched to a gene. CDR3 bases read: TGTGGTGCTAGGGACTGGGGGAGCTCCTATGAACAGTAC. Translating gives CGARDWGSSYEQY. The whole CDR3 sequence is CGARDWGSSYEQYF.

Of note for this clone: Gene and germline names: mouse. From the germline J gene comes the end of the CDR3, since the read stops 1 residue before it. The chain employs TRBV4 and TRBJ2-1; TRBD2 matches 10 bases. Germline assignment: CDR1 LGHDT and CDR2 YNNKQL (reference sequence). This CDR3 is built from 16 residues. The junction had 4 bases not matched to a gene; V was cut back by 5 bases and J by 0 bases. CDR3 loop: CASSPLGGYNYAEQFF. CDR3 bases read: TGTGCCAGCAGCCCACTGGGGGGGTATAACTATGCTGAGCAGTTC.